This TCR beta chain emerged from a study of shared clonotypes between healthy human individuals. The overall study: The people who gave samples were two women and a few men aged 18 to 49. The study used three CD4 naive, three CD4 memory, two CD8 naive and one CD8 memory plate per donor.

Naive CD8 cells, CD45RO-negative and positively selected for CCR7, excluded terminally differentiated effector memory CD45RA+ cells. In regard to this clone: Its cognate antigen is unknown.

Overall study findings and caveats: Among donors, the sharing of clonotypes was expected to be influenced by sequencing depth. Richness estimates generally favored naive over memory subsets.

Libraries were prepared by immunoSEQ multiplex PCR; TCRdb keeps only in-frame clonotypes and omits some of them. The sample carries about 2.1 million clones, about 94% recorded once. Sample: naive CD8+ T cells from PBMCs. The receptor was isolated from a man aged 18 to 35 in good health. Some clones in this sample may be carry-over from other donors' samples.

The CDR3 DNA reads as TGCAGCGTTGACCCCGGGACAGGGTGGAAGAGGGAGCTGTTTTTT. It specifies CSVDPGTGWKRELFF. The genes are TRBV29-1 and TRBJ2-2, with TRBD1 matching over 9 bases. V shed 3 bases, J shed 9 bases, and the junction held 11 bases outside the gene matches. This CDR3 has 15 amino acids. Germline loops: CDR1 SQVTM, CDR2 ANQGSEA.